This T cell receptor beta chain was retrieved from a study of shared clonotypes between healthy human individuals. CDR1 SGHTA and CDR2 FQGNSA come from the germline V gene. The CDR3 consists of 15 residues. V was clipped by 5 bases and J by 2 bases; unmatched bases: 7. The protocol was immunoSEQ multiplex PCR, while the TCRdb copy is restricted to in-frame clones and leaves out a portion. The sample includes about 640,000 clones, 72% seen only once; the top ten take 1.8%. This clone is labeled as medium-sized (0.01 to 0.1%). The sequenced sample was memory CD4+ T cells sorted from blood. Subset specified: CD45RA-negative fraction. The sequence was collected from a woman aged 25 to 45 in good health. The V gene is TRBV7-2, the J gene TRBJ1-1; 8 bases fit TRBD1. The CDR3 DNA is TGTGCCAGCAGCGGCAGGGGGCTGCTTAACACTGAAGCTTTCTTT. Translated: CASSGRGLLNTEAFF.